Below, 10 T cell receptor beta chains from the same sample are listed, as sequenced in a study of OX40 agonist ivuxolimab in advanced cancers. Libraries were prepared by immunoSEQ multiplex PCR; TCRdb keeps only in-frame clonotypes and omits some of them. The sample holds about 27,000 clones; roughly 89% are singletons and the top ten take 15% to 20%. The specimen was CD4+ or CD8+ T cells sorted from blood, collected in a trial of the OX40 agonist ivuxolimab. These receptors originate from an adult with an advanced solid tumor such as melanoma, head and neck, liver or kidney cancer.

J is TRBJ1-4 and V is TRBV6-5; D gene ambiguous. V lost 10 bases, J lost 0 bases, and 9 bases lay in between. Germline V gives CDR1 MNHEY, CDR2 SVGAGI. This CDR3 region has 13 residues. The CDR3 region has the DNA TGTGCCACCACGGACTCAACTAATGAAAAACTGTTTTTT. It is translated as CATTDSTNEKLFF.

The chain combines TRBV2 with TRBJ2-7; no clear D gene. Germline-derived CDR1 and CDR2 are SNHLY and FYNNEI. CDR3 length equals 13 residues. Trimming shortened V by 5 bases and J by 0 bases, and 8 bases separated the two germline ends. DNA of the CDR3: TGTGCCAGCAGTCCTCGGAGCTCCTACGAGCAGTACTTC. This gives the protein CASSPRSSYEQYF.

This sequence joins TRBV14 and TRBJ2-1; D may be TRBD2 (6 bases). The CDR3 is made up of 13 amino acids. Germline V gene data show CDR1 as SGHDN and CDR2 as FVKESK. Trimming left V 5 bases short and J 7 bases short, with 12 bases between. This chain's CDR3 is CASSLGGRNEQFF. The DNA for the CDR3 is TGTGCCAGCAGCTTAGGAGGGCGGAATGAGCAGTTCTTC.

This chain connects TRBV21-1 to TRBJ2-3. TRBV21-1 constitutes a pseudogene. The CDR3 has 18 amino acids. The DNA of the CDR3 is TGTGCCAGCAGCAAAGCAGGCCGAATGGACGGGAGCACAGATACGCAGTATTTT. Translating gives CASSKAGRMDGSTDTQYF.

CDR3 sequence (DNA): TGTGCCAGCAGCGTAGAGTCGACATTCGACGAGCAGTACTTC. Its protein is CASSVESTFDEQYF. The V call is TRBV9, the J call TRBJ2-7, with D uncertain. The CDR3 consists of 14 residues. Trimming shortened V by 0 bases and J by 5 bases, and 12 bases separated the two germline ends. Germline V gene lookup returns CDR1 SGDLS and CDR2 YYNGEE.

The chain couples TRBV6-1 to TRBJ2-7; no definite D call. Germline assignment: CDR1 MNHNS and CDR2 SASEGT. The CDR3 length is 14 residues. V lost 3 bases and J 2 bases, leaving 11 bases between the germline ends. The CDR3 loop is CASSDTDATYEQYF. DNA for the CDR3: TGTGCCAGCAGTGACACAGATGCTACCTACGAGCAGTACTTC.

The V and J genes are TRBV5-3 and TRBJ1-1, with a possible D match to TRBD1 (5 bases). TRBV5-3 is treated as an ORF (open reading frame) with a function not yet certain. The CDR3 runs to 12 residues. V was trimmed by 2 bases and J by 7 bases, leaving 9 bases between them. The CDR3 region has the DNA TGTGCCAGAAGCTTCCGGGACTATGAAGCTTTCTTT. Encoded protein: CARSFRDYEAFF.

Details on this clone: The junction does not match germline at one end; this may be a read error. The chain links TRBV7-7 to TRBJ2-5; D may be TRBD2 (6 bases). This CDR3 has 12 amino acids. The germline V gene encodes CDR1 SSHAT and CDR2 FNYEAQ (reference sequence). This CDR3 reads CASSLGSGPQYF. The CDR3 DNA sequence: TGTGCTAGCAGCTTAGGAAGCGGGCCCCAGTACTTC.

The chain carries TRBV11-2 and TRBJ1-1; 10 bases map to TRBD1. V was clipped by 1 base and J by 6 bases; unmatched bases: 8. This CDR3 contains 16 residues. The V gene's germline CDR1 is SGHAT and CDR2 FQNNGV. CDR3 amino acids: CASSLVAGTGVSEAFF. The CDR3 DNA reads TGTGCCAGCAGCTTAGTAGCCGGGACAGGGGTCTCTGAAGCTTTCTTT.

The chain has TRBV19 and TRBJ1-1; D remains unclear. Between the trimmed V and J ends, which lost 5 bases and 1 base, there was a span of 17 bases. CDR3 length: 16 residues. Germline CDR1 reads LNHDA; CDR2 reads SQIVND (reference sequence). The CDR3 sequence: CASSFADRSPNTEAFF. CDR3 nucleotides: TGTGCCAGTAGTTTTGCCGATAGGAGCCCGAACACTGAAGCTTTCTTT.